This TCR beta chain originates from a study of cytomegalovirus exposure and HLA in healthy donors. Researchers ran the PCR with 60 Vbeta and 13 Jbeta primers. Generated by immunoSEQ multiplex PCR, the TCRdb table keeps only in-frame clones and is missing some. The repertoire has approximately 150,000 clones, 77% of them found once; the top ten carry 1.6%. The CDR3 extends over 18 amino acids. Sequencing was done on a sample of PBMCs. This TCR was sampled from a woman in her thirties in good health and CMV-seronegative. The chain has TRBV21-1 and TRBJ1-1. TRBV21-1 constitutes a pseudogene. The DNA of the CDR3 is TGTGCCAGCAGCCCCCGGGAGGCCGGGGGCAGGCTGAACACTGAAGCTTTCTTT. It yields the protein CASSPREAGGRLNTEAFF.